Only one count was recorded for the clone carrying this TCR beta chain. These data come from a study of blood T cell repertoires in COVID-19. Across the study: PBMCs, B-cell-depleted T cells, or T cells were the source of the cDNA or gDNA that made up the material.

Some clones are missing from TCRdb's copy, which holds only in-frame ones; the method was immunoSEQ multiplex PCR. The data contain 300,000 or so clones, roughly nine tenths of them singletons. Participants, roughly 18 to 90 years old, spanned around 26 US areas. The receptor's source is a woman between 25 and 40 years old who had recovered from COVID-19. The sample consisted of PBMCs or T cells enriched from blood (not recorded which).

This chain's CDR3 is CSASDGTGGEAFF. The CDR3 nucleotides read TGCAGTGCTAGTGACGGGACAGGGGGCGAAGCTTTCTTT. This chain connects TRBV20-1 to TRBJ1-1; 12 bases are shared with TRBD1. The CDR3 has 13 amino acids. V dropped 3 bases and J dropped 8; count of bases not matched to a gene: 4. Per germline, CDR1 DFQATT and CDR2 SNEGSKA (reference sequence).